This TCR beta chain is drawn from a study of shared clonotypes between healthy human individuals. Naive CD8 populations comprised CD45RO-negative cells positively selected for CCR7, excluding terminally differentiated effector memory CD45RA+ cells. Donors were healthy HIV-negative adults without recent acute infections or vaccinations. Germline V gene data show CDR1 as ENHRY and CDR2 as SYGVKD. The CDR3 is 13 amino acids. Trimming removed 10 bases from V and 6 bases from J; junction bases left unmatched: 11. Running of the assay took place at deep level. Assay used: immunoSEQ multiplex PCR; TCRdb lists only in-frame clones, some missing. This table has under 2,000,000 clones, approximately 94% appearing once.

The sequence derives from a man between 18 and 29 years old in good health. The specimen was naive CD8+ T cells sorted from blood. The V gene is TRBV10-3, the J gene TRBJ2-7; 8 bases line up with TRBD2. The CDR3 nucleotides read TGTGCCACCGCCGGAACTAGCGGCCCCGAGCAGTACTTC. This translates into CATAGTSGPEQYF.